The 27 T cell receptor beta chains below come from one sample, sequenced in a study of blood T cell repertoires in COVID-19. Sequenced by immunoSEQ multiplex PCR; TCRdb stores in-frame clones only, minus some. The data contain 200,000 to 300,000 clones, 84% of them singletons. Sequences were obtained from peripheral blood. The receptors originated from a man aged 50 or older with acute or convalescent COVID-19.

The rearrangement links TRBV5-5 to TRBJ2-5, with TRBD1 matching 7 bases. Germline values: CDR1 SGHKS, CDR2 YYEKEE (reference sequence). The CDR3 totals 14 residues. The ends lost 4 bases at V and 0 bases at J; junction bases unmatched: 3. The CDR3 loop reads CASSLQGNQETQYF. The CDR3, as DNA: TGTGCCAGCAGCCTACAGGGGAACCAAGAGACCCAGTACTTC.

The chain joins TRBV13 to TRBJ2-4; D gene ambiguous. The CDR3 is 16 residues long. Germline V gives CDR1 PRHDT, CDR2 FYEKMQ (reference sequence). The V and J ends lost 1 base and 0 bases respectively, with 10 bases between them. DNA of the CDR3: TGTGCCAGCAGCTTAGTCCGGAGAAAAGCCAAAAACATTCAGTACTTC. Protein sequence: CASSLVRRKAKNIQYF.

The CDR3 DNA is TGCGCCAGCAGCCAAGAAGCGACAGGGGGATCACCCCTCCACTTT. It codes for CASSQEATGGSPLHF. V gene TRBV4-1 combines with J gene TRBJ1-6, with TRBD1 identical over 9 bases. The CDR3 is 15 residues long. The V and J ends lost 0 bases and 10 bases, in that order; junction bases with no gene match: 4. Germline CDR1 is MGHRA and CDR2 is YSYEKL.

The chain joins TRBV4-1 to TRBJ1-5; D is unresolved. CDR3 size: 17 residues. Germline V lookup: CDR1 MGHRA, CDR2 YSYEKL. V was cut by 1 base and J by 3 bases, with 16 bases left in between. The CDR3 region is CASSQANPGLPNQPQHF. DNA of the CDR3: TGCGCCAGCAGCCAAGCTAACCCTGGGCTCCCCAATCAGCCCCAGCATTTT.

This clone turned up a few times. The chain is built from TRBV30 and TRBJ2-7, with TRBD1 identical over 7 bases. Germline V CDR1 and CDR2: GTSNPN, SVGIG (reference sequence). This CDR3 is 14 amino acids long. After removal of 3 bases from V and 5 bases from J, the junction contained 10 bases not matched to a gene. The DNA for the CDR3 is TGTGCCTGGAGGGGTCTACAGGGGTGGGACGAGCAGTACTTC. This encodes CAWRGLQGWDEQYF.

This chain links TRBV3-1 (or the pseudogene TRBV3-2) with TRBJ1-4, with D perhaps matching TRBD1 (5 bases). The CDR3 runs to 15 residues. CDR1 LGHDT and CDR2 YNNKEL come from the germline V gene (reference sequence). V was pared by 0 bases and J by 5 bases, with 10 bases between. CDR3 loop: CASSQDSGWNEKLFF. As DNA, the CDR3 is TGTGCCAGCAGCCAAGATTCAGGGTGGAATGAAAAACTGTTTTTT.

The chain is built from TRBV9 and TRBJ2-7; perhaps TRBD1 as D (6 bases). The CDR3 is 14 amino acids. Trimming stripped 4 bases from V and 2 bases from J, with 13 bases between. Germline CDR1 and CDR2: SGDLS and YYNGEE. The CDR3 DNA follows: TGTGCCAGCAGCTTTCGACAGGATACCTACGAGCAGTACTTC. Its protein is CASSFRQDTYEQYF.

CDR3 region: CASSQRAGGSYGYTF. The CDR3, as DNA: TGTGCCAGCAGCCAGAGGGCAGGGGGCAGTTATGGCTACACCTTC. The rearrangement links TRBV3-1 (or the pseudogene TRBV3-2) to TRBJ1-2; 8 bases align to TRBD1. The V gene's germline CDR1 is LGHDT and CDR2 YNNKEL (reference sequence). J was trimmed by 5 bases and V by 3 bases; bases with no gene match: 8. The CDR3 is 15 residues long.

This clone was observed at least ten times. The sample has other DNA sequences that encode this CDR3 too. The J gene is TRBJ2-7, the V gene TRBV20-1; 7 bases fit TRBD2. Germline V gene data show CDR1 as DFQATT and CDR2 as SNEGSKA (reference sequence). There are 11 residues in the CDR3. V was pared by 6 bases and J by 4 bases, with 3 bases of the junction left unmatched. The CDR3 DNA is TGCAGTGCCCTAGCGGCTTACGAGCAGTACTTC. Translation gives CSALAAYEQYF.

The rearrangement joins TRBV9 to TRBJ2-1, with D possibly matching TRBD2 (7 bases). Germline V gives CDR1 SGDLS, CDR2 YYNGEE. The CDR3 loop spans 16 amino acids. Trimming removed 4 bases at V and 0 bases at J, with 14 bases between. As DNA, the CDR3 is TGTGCCAGCAGCTCAGGGGAGGGAGACTCCTACAATGAGCAGTTCTTC. Its translation: CASSSGEGDSYNEQFF.

CDR3 bases: TGTGCCAGCAGCCAGGGATTGGACGCTAACTATGGCTACACCTTC. This sequence encodes CASSQGLDANYGYTF. The rearrangement uses TRBV7-6 and TRBJ1-2; D is possibly TRBD1 (5 bases). The CDR3 has 15 amino acids. Trimming stripped 5 bases from V and 0 bases from J, with 13 bases between. Germline CDR1 reads SGHVS; CDR2 reads FNYEAQ.

The chain uses TRBV28 and TRBJ2-5, with unresolved D. Germline assignment: CDR1 MDHEN and CDR2 SYDVKM. V was trimmed by 5 bases and J by 0 bases, leaving 13 bases between them. The CDR3 extends over 15 amino acids. CDR3 in DNA: TGTGCCAGCAGTACCCCCTTTTTAGACCAAGAGACCCAGTACTTC. The encoded protein is CASSTPFLDQETQYF.

V and J are TRBV28 and TRBJ2-5; the D gene is possibly TRBD1 (6 bases). Germline CDR1 and CDR2: MDHEN and SYDVKM. CDR3 length: 13 amino acids. Trimming stripped 6 bases from V and 4 bases from J, with 12 bases between. CDR3 DNA sequence: TGTGCCAGCAGGCAGACAGGTGGAGAGACCCAGTACTTC. This encodes CASRQTGGETQYF.

Turning to this clone: The same CDR3 arises from other DNA sequences in this sample as well. V is TRBV10-3 and J is TRBJ1-5; the D gene is possibly TRBD1 (6 bases). The V gene lost 6 bases and the J gene lost 6 bases, with 9 bases spanning the gap. Germline CDR1 and CDR2: ENHRY and SYGVKD. The CDR3 totals 12 residues. The CDR3 DNA follows: TGTGCCATCAGCGAACAGGGTCAGCCCCAGCATTTT. It yields the protein CAISEQGQPQHF.

The chain carries TRBV5-4 and TRBJ1-6; TRBD1 agrees at 12 bases. The CDR3 loop spans 17 amino acids. Germline trimming cut 4 bases from V and 4 bases from J; bases unmatched to any gene: 6. Germline CDR1 and CDR2: SGHNT and YYREEE (reference sequence). Written as DNA, the CDR3 is TGTGCCAGCAGCCCCGGGACAGGGGGCCGATATAATTCACCCCTCCACTTT. Translated, it gives CASSPGTGGRYNSPLHF.

This clone appeared a single time. The chain carries TRBV5-1 and TRBJ1-5; 10 bases match TRBD1. Germline lookup yields CDR1 SGHRS and CDR2 YFSETQ. The CDR3 extends over 16 amino acids. After removal of 2 bases from V and 0 bases from J, the junction contained 2 bases not matched to a gene. CDR3 nucleotide sequence: TGCGCCAGCAGCTTAGGACAGGGGGATAGCAATCAGCCCCAGCATTTT. This gives the protein CASSLGQGDSNQPQHF.

This clone was recorded only once. The genes are TRBV5-6 and TRBJ2-7; D remains unclear. CDR3 size: 12 residues. Trimming stripped 1 base from V and 4 bases from J, with 6 bases between. Germline CDR1 SGHDT, CDR2 YYEEEE. CDR3 sequence: CASSLNSYEQYF. CDR3 nucleotide sequence: TGTGCCAGCAGCTTGAATAGTTACGAGCAGTACTTC.

The chain uses TRBV21-1 and TRBJ1-2; TRBD1 is the table's D call and was not checked against the DNA. TRBV21-1 is shown as a pseudogene. The CDR3 length is 15 residues. The CDR3 protein is CASSNRPGRSDGYTF. In DNA, the CDR3 is TGTGCCAGCAGCAATCGTCCAGGCCGAAGTGATGGCTACACCTTC.

This chain links TRBV9 with TRBJ1-1; D not resolved. CDR3 length: 15 residues. Germline loops: CDR1 SGDLS, CDR2 YYNGEE. Trimming left V 0 bases short and J 0 bases short, with 9 bases between. CDR3 bases: TGTGCCAGCAGCGTAGTAGATACCTTGAACACTGAAGCTTTCTTT. Its protein is CASSVVDTLNTEAFF.

The chain links TRBV12-5 to TRBJ2-3, with a possible D match to TRBD1 (6 bases). Germline V lookup: CDR1 LGHNT, CDR2 FRNRAP. The CDR3 is 13 amino acids. V dropped 1 base and J dropped 9 bases, with 11 bases sitting between them. CDR3 sequence reads: CASGLGDIRTQYF. In DNA form, the CDR3 reads TGTGCTAGTGGTTTGGGGGACATCCGAACGCAGTATTTT.

This clone was observed a few times. V and J are TRBV30 and TRBJ2-2; the D gene is possibly TRBD2 (6 bases). The V gene's germline CDR1 is GTSNPN and CDR2 SVGIG (reference sequence). This CDR3 is built from 14 residues. V gave up 3 bases and J gave up 3 bases, with 11 bases separating them. The chain's CDR3 is CAWRTGLDTGELFF. The CDR3 nucleotides read TGTGCCTGGAGGACGGGACTCGACACCGGGGAGCTGTTTTTT.

The V and J genes are TRBV9 and TRBJ1-1, with TRBD1 as a possible D gene (6 bases). The CDR3 is made up of 13 amino acids. The germline gives CDR1 SGDLS, CDR2 YYNGEE. The germline V and J ends were trimmed by 3 bases and 6 bases, with 12 bases remaining between them. The CDR3 DNA is TGTGCCAGCAGCGGCAGGGGTCGGGCTGAAGCTTTCTTT. It translates to CASSGRGRAEAFF.

This chain joins TRBV6-5 and TRBJ1-1, with D hard to call. CDR1 and CDR2 from the germline V gene are MNHEY and SVGAGI. The V end was cut by 0 bases, the J end by 1 base, with 6 bases between. This CDR3 has 14 amino acids. The CDR3 protein is CASSYSQANTEAFF. CDR3 DNA sequence: TGTGCCAGCAGTTACTCGCAAGCGAACACTGAAGCTTTCTTT.

This chain joins TRBV3-1 (or the pseudogene TRBV3-2) and TRBJ1-2; D gene ambiguous. Germline V gene lookup returns CDR1 LGHDT and CDR2 YNNKEL (reference sequence). V was clipped by 4 bases and J by 5 bases, with 14 bases between them. The CDR3 is 14 amino acids. Here the CDR3 reads CASSRPGIHYGYTF. As DNA, the CDR3 is TGTGCCAGCAGCCGCCCCGGGATACATTATGGCTACACCTTC.

The gene calls are TRBV11-2 and TRBJ1-1; 8 bases match TRBD1. The CDR3 has 13 amino acids. Germline trimming cut 4 bases from V and 4 bases from J; bases unmatched to any gene: 2. Looked up from germline, CDR1 is SGHAT and CDR2 is FQNNGV. Here the CDR3 DNA reads TGTGCCAGCAGCTCACAGGGGGGCACTGAAGCTTTCTTT. Its translation is CASSSQGGTEAFF.

A few counts support this clone. The chain employs TRBV12-2 and TRBJ2-7; TRBD1, the table's D call, was not compared with the DNA. TRBV12-2 is assigned pseudogene status. CDR3 length: 15 residues. The CDR3 sequence: CASRFPEGQDYEQYF. In DNA, the CDR3 is TGTGCAAGTCGCTTCCCCGAGGGACAGGACTACGAGCAGTACTTC.

CDR3 nucleotides: TGTGCCAGCAGCTTGGCGGGAGAAGGCTACGAGCAGTACTTC. Translation: CASSLAGEGYEQYF. V and J are TRBV5-5 and TRBJ2-7; maybe TRBD2 (6 bases). Germline CDR1 is SGHKS and CDR2 is YYEKEE (reference sequence). V lost 0 bases, J lost 3 bases, and 10 bases lay in between. The CDR3 has 14 residues.